The entry below gives a single T cell receptor beta chain sequence along with its context. Profiled with immunoSEQ multiplex PCR; TCRdb holds only in-frame clones, not every one. The top ten hold around 1.5% of the sample, which has more than 80,000 clones, 85% to 95% seen once. This specimen belongs to a study of T cell changes during pregnancy in multiple sclerosis. The clonotype was recovered from a female donor with multiple sclerosis, enrolled in a pregnancy study. Here the sequenced sample was peripheral blood, taken after pregnancy.

The CDR3 reads CASSLQGANTGELFF. The DNA for the CDR3 is TGTGCCAGCAGCTTACAGGGGGCGAACACCGGGGAGCTGTTTTTT. The V gene is TRBV7-2, the J gene TRBJ2-2, with 7 bases identical to TRBD1. The CDR3 contains 15 residues. The germline CDR1 and CDR2 sequences are SGHTA and FQGNSA. The J segment lost 0 bases and the V segment lost 2 bases, leaving 0 bases of the junction unmatched. The whole variable domain, remainder taken from reference TRBV7-2 and TRBJ2-2, is GAGVSQSPSNKVTEKGKDVELRCDPISGHTALYWYRQSLGQGLEFLIYFQGNSAPDKSGLPSDRFSAERTGGSVSTLTIQRTQQEDSAVYLCASSLQGANTGELFFGEGSRLTVL.